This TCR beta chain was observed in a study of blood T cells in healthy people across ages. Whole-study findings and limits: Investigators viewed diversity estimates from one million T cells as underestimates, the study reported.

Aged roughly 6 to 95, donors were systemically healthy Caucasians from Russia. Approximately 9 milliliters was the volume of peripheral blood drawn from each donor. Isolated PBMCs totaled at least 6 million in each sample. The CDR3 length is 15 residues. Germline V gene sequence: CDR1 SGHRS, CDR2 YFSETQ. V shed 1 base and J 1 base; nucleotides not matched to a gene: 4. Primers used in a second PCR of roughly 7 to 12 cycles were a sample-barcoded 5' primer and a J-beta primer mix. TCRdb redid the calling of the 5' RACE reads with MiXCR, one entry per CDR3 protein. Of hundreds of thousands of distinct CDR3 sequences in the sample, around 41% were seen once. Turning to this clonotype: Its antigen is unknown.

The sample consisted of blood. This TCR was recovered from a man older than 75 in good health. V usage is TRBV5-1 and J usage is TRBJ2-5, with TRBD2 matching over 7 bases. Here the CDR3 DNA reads TGCGCCAGCAGCTTGTCGAGCGGGGTCCAAGAGACCCAGTACTTC. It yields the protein CASSLSSGVQETQYF.